These T cell receptor beta chains were read from a single sample in a study of CD8 T cells in Susac syndrome. One entry per CDR3 protein, called by TCRdb with MiXCR from the immunoSEQ multiplex PCR reads. In the table there are tens of thousands of distinct CDR3 sequences, roughly 94% of which are singletons. Sequencing was performed on CD8+ T cells from PBMCs. These receptors were obtained from a human donor with Susac syndrome. The CDR3 runs from the conserved cysteine through the conserved F or W. Each record gives: V gene, J gene, D gene, clone size, CDR3 DNA, CDR3 protein. The D gene is left open where the match is weak. The size of a clone is reported for some rows only, either as once, few or many, or as a class for expanded clones.

v_gene: TRBV20-1
j_gene: TRBJ2-7
d_gene: -
abundance: -
CDR3nt: TGCAGTGCTAGAGATCTCGGCTACTCCTACGAGCAGTACTTC
CDR3aa: CSARDLGYSYEQYF

v_gene: TRBV7-7
j_gene: TRBJ2-3
d_gene: -
abundance: -
CDR3nt: TGTGCTAGCAGCTTAGGGGCTAGCGACACAGATACGCAGTATTTT
CDR3aa: CASSLGASDTDTQYF

v_gene: TRBV9
j_gene: TRBJ1-1
d_gene: -
abundance: -
CDR3nt: TGTGCCAGCAGCGTAGCGTCGGCAGGAGAGGTTACTAGGGATGAAGCTTTCTTT
CDR3aa: CASSVASAGEVTRDEAFF

v_gene: TRBV6-2/TRBV6-3
j_gene: TRBJ2-1
d_gene: -
abundance: -
CDR3nt: TGTGCCAGCAGAGCATTACGCTCCTACAATGAGCAGTTCTTC
CDR3aa: CASRALRSYNEQFF

v_gene: TRBV2
j_gene: TRBJ2-1
d_gene: -
abundance: -
CDR3nt: TGTGCCAGCCGGGATTCCTACAATGAGCAGTTCTTC
CDR3aa: CASRDSYNEQFF

v_gene: TRBV11-2
j_gene: TRBJ2-6
d_gene: -
abundance: -
CDR3nt: TGTGCCAGCAGCTTAGGGGAATATACCGGGGCCAACGTCCTGACTTTC
CDR3aa: CASSLGEYTGANVLTF

v_gene: TRBV29-1
j_gene: TRBJ2-7
d_gene: -
abundance: -
CDR3nt: TGCAGCGTTGAAGTTTATCCGGGATCTAGCTACGAGCAGTACTTC
CDR3aa: CSVEVYPGSSYEQYF

v_gene: TRBV4-1
j_gene: TRBJ2-7
d_gene: TRBD1
abundance: -
CDR3nt: TGCGCCAGCAGCCAATCTCCGGGACAGGGGTACGAGCAGTACTTC
CDR3aa: CASSQSPGQGYEQYF

v_gene: TRBV4-1
j_gene: TRBJ1-2
d_gene: -
abundance: -
CDR3nt: TGCGCCAGCAGCCAAGGGACAGCTAACTATGGCTACACCTTC
CDR3aa: CASSQGTANYGYTF

v_gene: TRBV5-6
j_gene: TRBJ1-1
d_gene: -
abundance: once
CDR3nt: TGTGCCAGCAGTGGACAGTCAGCTGAAGCTTTCTTT
CDR3aa: CASSGQSAEAFF

v_gene: TRBV21-1
j_gene: TRBJ2-5
d_gene: -
abundance: -
CDR3nt: TGTGCCAGCAGCAAAGAGGACAGGGGACGCGAGACCCAGTACTTC
CDR3aa: CASSKEDRGRETQYF

v_gene: TRBV10-3
j_gene: TRBJ2-7
d_gene: -
abundance: -
CDR3nt: TGTGCCATCAGTGACTCGGCTTTCTACGAGCAGTACTTC
CDR3aa: CAISDSAFYEQYF

v_gene: TRBV9
j_gene: TRBJ1-2
d_gene: -
abundance: once
CDR3nt: TGTGCCAGCACCATAAGGGAGAACGGGGCAGGCGGCTACACCTTC
CDR3aa: CASTIRENGAGGYTF

v_gene: TRBV7-6
j_gene: TRBJ2-5
d_gene: TRBD2
abundance: -
CDR3nt: TGTGCCAGCAGCCCGCCGAGACTAGCGGGGGGGCGAGAGACCCAGTACTTC
CDR3aa: CASSPPRLAGGRETQYF

v_gene: TRBV21-1
j_gene: TRBJ2-7
d_gene: -
abundance: -
CDR3nt: TGTGCCGGCTACGAGCAGTACTTC
CDR3aa: CAGYEQYF

v_gene: TRBV10-2
j_gene: TRBJ2-1
d_gene: -
abundance: -
CDR3nt: TGCGCCAGCAGTGAGAGGGCAGATGAGCAGTTCTTC
CDR3aa: CASSERADEQFF

v_gene: TRBV7-6
j_gene: TRBJ1-2
d_gene: TRBD1
abundance: -
CDR3nt: TGTGCCAGCAGCACTTGGACAGGGATCTTCAGCGGTACAAACTATGGCTACACCTTC
CDR3aa: CASSTWTGIFSGTNYGYTF

v_gene: TRBV5-5
j_gene: TRBJ2-5
d_gene: -
abundance: -
CDR3nt: TGTGCCAGCACATCCTGGGCAGTACAAGAGACCCAGTACTTC
CDR3aa: CASTSWAVQETQYF

v_gene: TRBV29-1
j_gene: TRBJ1-2
d_gene: TRBD1
abundance: -
CDR3nt: TGCAGCGTTCAGGGGGCGGACTATGGCTACACCTTC
CDR3aa: CSVQGADYGYTF

v_gene: TRBV11-2
j_gene: TRBJ2-1
d_gene: -
abundance: -
CDR3nt: TGTGCCAGCAGCTTAGGCCCAAGCTCCTACAATGAGCAGTTCTTC
CDR3aa: CASSLGPSSYNEQFF

v_gene: TRBV2
j_gene: TRBJ2-3
d_gene: TRBD1
abundance: once
CDR3nt: TGTGCCAGCAGTGAAGCGCTTAGGAGACAGGGTCGGGATACGCAGTATTTT
CDR3aa: CASSEALRRQGRDTQYF

v_gene: TRBV11-2
j_gene: TRBJ2-7
d_gene: TRBD2
abundance: -
CDR3nt: TGTGCCAGCAGCAGGGACTATAACTACGAGCAGTACTTC
CDR3aa: CASSRDYNYEQYF

v_gene: TRBV24-1
j_gene: TRBJ2-6
d_gene: TRBD1
abundance: -
CDR3nt: TGTGCCACCAGTGGGGACAGGGCCGGGGCCAACGTCCTGACTTTC
CDR3aa: CATSGDRAGANVLTF

v_gene: TRBV7-2
j_gene: TRBJ2-1
d_gene: TRBD2
abundance: -
CDR3nt: TGTGCCAGCAGCTTAGCGCCGGGACTACAATGGTTCTTC
CDR3aa: CASSLAPGLQWFF

v_gene: TRBV3-1
j_gene: TRBJ2-5
d_gene: -
abundance: -
CDR3nt: TGTGCCAGCAGCCAAGGAGCTGGGACCCAGTACTTC
CDR3aa: CASSQGAGTQYF

v_gene: TRBV6-2/TRBV6-3
j_gene: TRBJ2-1
d_gene: TRBD2
abundance: -
CDR3nt: TGTGCCAGCAGCCAGAGCCTAGCGGGGGCCTACAATGAGCAGTTCTTC
CDR3aa: CASSQSLAGAYNEQFF

v_gene: TRBV15
j_gene: TRBJ2-2
d_gene: TRBD1
abundance: -
CDR3nt: TGTGCCACCAGCAGAGGGGACAGATACACCGGGGAGCTGTTTTTT
CDR3aa: CATSRGDRYTGELFF

v_gene: TRBV9
j_gene: TRBJ1-5
d_gene: -
abundance: -
CDR3nt: TGTGCCAGCAGCCCCGAGGGAGAACAGCCCCAGCATTTT
CDR3aa: CASSPEGEQPQHF

v_gene: TRBV9
j_gene: TRBJ1-1
d_gene: TRBD1
abundance: -
CDR3nt: TGTGCCAGCAGCTCGGAGAACATACAGGGGATGAACACTGAAGCTTTCTTT
CDR3aa: CASSSENIQGMNTEAFF

v_gene: TRBV7-2
j_gene: TRBJ1-2
d_gene: -
abundance: -
CDR3nt: TGTGCCAGCAGCTTAGCCGGACAGTATGGCTACACCTTC
CDR3aa: CASSLAGQYGYTF

v_gene: TRBV4-1
j_gene: TRBJ2-7
d_gene: TRBD1
abundance: -
CDR3nt: TGCGCCAGCAGCCATTCGACAGGGAACTACGAGCAGTACTTC
CDR3aa: CASSHSTGNYEQYF

v_gene: TRBV5-6
j_gene: TRBJ1-2
d_gene: -
abundance: -
CDR3nt: TGTGCCAGCAGCTTGGCCCAGTGGAGGAGGAACTATGGCTACACCTTC
CDR3aa: CASSLAQWRRNYGYTF

v_gene: TRBV24-1
j_gene: TRBJ2-1
d_gene: TRBD2
abundance: -
CDR3nt: TGTGCCACCAGTGTGGGACTAGATGAGCAGTTCTTC
CDR3aa: CATSVGLDEQFF

v_gene: TRBV12-3/TRBV12-4
j_gene: TRBJ1-1
d_gene: -
abundance: once
CDR3nt: TGTGCCAGCAGTTTAAGGACGGTGAACACTGAAGCTTTCTTT
CDR3aa: CASSLRTVNTEAFF

v_gene: TRBV12-3/TRBV12-4
j_gene: TRBJ2-2
d_gene: -
abundance: once
CDR3nt: TGTGCCAGCAGTTTATGGGGGAACGGGGAGCTGTTTTTT
CDR3aa: CASSLWGNGELFF

v_gene: TRBV15
j_gene: TRBJ2-3
d_gene: -
abundance: -
CDR3nt: TGTGCCACCAGCACTCTGGGTAGGGCCACAGATACGCAGTATTTT
CDR3aa: CATSTLGRATDTQYF

v_gene: TRBV11-2
j_gene: TRBJ2-2
d_gene: TRBD2
abundance: -
CDR3nt: TGTGCCAGCAGCTTAGATATCCGCGGGGGGGCCAACACCGGGGAGCTGTTTTTT
CDR3aa: CASSLDIRGGANTGELFF

v_gene: TRBV27
j_gene: TRBJ1-3
d_gene: -
abundance: -
CDR3nt: TGTGCCAGCAGTTTATCGAAAAGGGCCTCTGGAAACACCATATATTTT
CDR3aa: CASSLSKRASGNTIYF

v_gene: TRBV5-6
j_gene: TRBJ1-5
d_gene: -
abundance: -
CDR3nt: TGTGCCAGCAGCTTGGATCAGGGAAACCAGCCCCAGCATTTT
CDR3aa: CASSLDQGNQPQHF

v_gene: TRBV12-5
j_gene: TRBJ1-6
d_gene: -
abundance: -
CDR3nt: TGTGCTAGTGCCGAGGGGAATTCACCCCTCCACTTT
CDR3aa: CASAEGNSPLHF

v_gene: TRBV7-9
j_gene: TRBJ1-2
d_gene: -
abundance: -
CDR3nt: TGTGCCAGCAGCCCCTGGGCCATCTATGGCTACACCTTC
CDR3aa: CASSPWAIYGYTF

v_gene: TRBV14
j_gene: TRBJ2-3
d_gene: -
abundance: -
CDR3nt: TGTGCCAGCAGCCAAGTAGGGCTAACTAGCACAGATACGCAGTATTTT
CDR3aa: CASSQVGLTSTDTQYF

v_gene: TRBV24-1
j_gene: TRBJ2-5
d_gene: -
abundance: once
CDR3nt: TGTGCCGTACAGGGTCTAGGGACCCAGTACTTC
CDR3aa: CAVQGLGTQYF

v_gene: TRBV12-3/TRBV12-4
j_gene: TRBJ1-4
d_gene: -
abundance: -
CDR3nt: TGTGCCAGCAGTTGGGGAAATGAAAAACTGTTTTTT
CDR3aa: CASSWGNEKLFF